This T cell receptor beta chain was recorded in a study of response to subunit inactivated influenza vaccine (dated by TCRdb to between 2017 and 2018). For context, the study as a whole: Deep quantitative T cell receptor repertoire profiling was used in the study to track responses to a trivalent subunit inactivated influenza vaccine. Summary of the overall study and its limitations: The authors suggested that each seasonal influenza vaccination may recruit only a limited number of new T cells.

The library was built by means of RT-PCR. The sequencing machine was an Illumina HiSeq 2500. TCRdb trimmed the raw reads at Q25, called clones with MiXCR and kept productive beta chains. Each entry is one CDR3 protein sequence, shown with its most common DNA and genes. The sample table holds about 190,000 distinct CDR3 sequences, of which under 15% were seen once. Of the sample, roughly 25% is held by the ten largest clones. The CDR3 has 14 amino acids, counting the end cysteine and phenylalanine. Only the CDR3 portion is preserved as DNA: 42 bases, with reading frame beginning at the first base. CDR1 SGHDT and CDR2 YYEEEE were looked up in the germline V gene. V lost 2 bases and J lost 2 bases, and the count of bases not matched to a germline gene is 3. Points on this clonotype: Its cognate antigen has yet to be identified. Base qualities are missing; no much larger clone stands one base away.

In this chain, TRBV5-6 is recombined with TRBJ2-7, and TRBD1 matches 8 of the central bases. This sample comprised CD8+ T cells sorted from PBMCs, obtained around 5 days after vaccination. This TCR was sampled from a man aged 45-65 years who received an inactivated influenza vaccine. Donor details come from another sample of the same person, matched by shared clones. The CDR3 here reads CASSFQDRAYEQYF. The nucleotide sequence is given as TGTGCCAGCAGCTTCCAGGACAGGGCCTACGAGCAGTACTTC.